Presented here are 25 T cell receptor beta chains from one specimen sequenced in a study of shared clonotypes between healthy human individuals. CD8 cells regarded as naive lacked CD45RO, were positively chosen for CCR7, and omitted terminally differentiated effector memory CD45RA+ cells. Data came from immunoSEQ multiplex PCR; TCRdb stores just in-frame clones and leaves some out. This sample carries around 2.1 million clones, approximately 94% of them seen once, and the ten largest clones take around 1.7%. What was sequenced was naive CD8+ T cells from PBMCs. The receptors stem from a man aged 18 to 29 in good health. Some clones in this sample may be carry-over from other donors' samples.

The chain has TRBV5-6 and TRBJ2-1; either TRBD1 or TRBD2 may fit D (5 bases each). CDR3 length: 14 amino acids. Germline V gene data show CDR1 as SGHDT and CDR2 as YYEEEE. Deletions cut 4 bases from V and 7 bases from J, with 15 bases between. The CDR3 sequence: CASSVSWGLNEQFF. The CDR3 coding sequence is TGTGCCAGCAGCGTCTCCTGGGGGTTGAATGAGCAGTTCTTC.

CDR3 residues: CASSSPVREVDTQYF. In nucleotides, the CDR3 is TGTGCCAGCAGCTCCCCCGTGCGGGAGGTAGATACGCAGTATTTT. V usage is TRBV7-9 and J usage is TRBJ2-3; 8 nucleotides agree with TRBD2. V was clipped by 4 bases and J by 5 bases; unmatched bases: 8. The germline V gene has CDR1 SEHNR and CDR2 FQNEAQ (reference sequence). This CDR3 is 15 amino acids long.

This chain connects TRBV27 to TRBJ2-3; 9 bases map to TRBD2. This CDR3 spans 16 amino acids. With 7 bases clipped from V and 0 bases from J, the junction kept 8 bases outside the gene matches. The germline V gene has CDR1 MNHEY and CDR2 SMNVEV (reference sequence). DNA of the CDR3: TGTGCCAGCAACCTCTACGCGGGAGGGAGCACAGATACGCAGTATTTT. The encoded protein is CASNLYAGGSTDTQYF.

The chain combines TRBV4-1 with TRBJ1-1, with unresolved D. With 0 bases removed from V and 7 bases from J, the gap between germline ends came to 12 bases. Germline lookup yields CDR1 MGHRA and CDR2 YSYEKL. CDR3 length: 14 residues. The CDR3: CASSQEVTAREAFF. Written as DNA, the CDR3 is TGCGCCAGCAGCCAAGAGGTGACGGCTCGTGAAGCTTTCTTT.

CDR3 DNA sequence: TGTGCCAGCAGCTCAGGACTAGCGGACCCACTCTACGAGCAGTACTTC. Translated: CASSSGLADPLYEQYF. This chain connects TRBV7-2 to TRBJ2-7; 10 nucleotides align to TRBD2. After removal of 4 bases from V and 3 bases from J, the junction contained 9 bases not matched to a gene. Germline-derived CDR1 and CDR2 are SGHTA and FQGNSA. This CDR3 region has 16 residues.

This chain uses TRBV9 with TRBJ2-5, with 13 bases that match TRBD2. Germline assignment: CDR1 SGDLS and CDR2 YYNGEE. Trimming took 4 bases from V and 5 from J; bases not matched to a gene: 8. CDR3 length: 16 residues. The DNA for the CDR3 is TGTGCCAGCAGCCCAGGACTAGCGGGAGACGGGGAGACCCAGTACTTC. Protein: CASSPGLAGDGETQYF.

The V call is TRBV13, the J call TRBJ1-2; 11 nucleotides match TRBD1. V lost 3 bases and J lost 7; bases outside the gene matches: 13. CDR1 and CDR2 (germline): PRHDT, FYEKMQ (reference sequence). This CDR3 comprises 17 residues. CDR3 loop: CASSLGPEGQGDSGYTF. The CDR3 DNA is TGTGCCAGCAGCTTGGGGCCGGAGGGACAGGGGGATTCTGGCTACACCTTC.

A word on this clone: A junction end diverges from the germline sequence, so it may reflect a read error. The chain recombines TRBV4-3 with TRBJ2-7, with TRBD2 identical over 7 bases. This CDR3 is built from 15 residues. Germline values: CDR1 LGHNA, CDR2 YSLEER. CDR3 DNA: TGCGCCAGCAGCCAAGAAGGCGGGAGTAGATACGGTCAGCACTTC. Translated, it gives CASSQEGGSRYGQHF.

Only one count was recorded for this clone. V usage is TRBV27 and J usage is TRBJ1-4; D uncertain. The CDR3 covers 14 residues. The V gene lost 6 bases and the J gene lost 6 bases, with 14 bases spanning the gap. Germline values: CDR1 MNHEY, CDR2 SMNVEV (reference sequence). DNA for the CDR3: TGTGCCAGCAGCTATAATGGACGGGATGAAAAACTGTTTTTT. Encoded protein: CASSYNGRDEKLFF.

The V gene is TRBV29-1, the J gene TRBJ2-1; TRBD2 aligns across 8 bases. CDR3 size: 16 residues. CDR1 is SQVTM, CDR2 ANQGSEA, per germline. Germline trimming cut 2 bases from V and 2 bases from J; bases unmatched to any gene: 8. Here the CDR3 DNA reads TGCAGCGTTGAATTCAGGACTAGCAGCACCTACAATGAGCAGTTCTTC. It encodes CSVEFRTSSTYNEQFF.

This clone appeared once. This chain connects TRBV28 to TRBJ1-5; possibly TRBD1 for D (6 bases). The CDR3 covers 16 residues. The V and J ends lost 5 bases and 2 bases respectively, with 16 bases between them. The germline V gene encodes CDR1 MDHEN and CDR2 SYDVKM. This CDR3 reads CASSPPGGRGNQPQHF. The CDR3 nucleotides read TGTGCCAGCAGTCCCCCCGGGGGCAGGGGCAATCAGCCCCAGCATTTT.

This sequence joins TRBV12-5 and TRBJ2-1, with D hard to call. Germline CDR1 and CDR2: LGHNT and FRNRAP. V was clipped by 5 bases and J by 8 bases, with 10 bases between them. CDR3 size: 12 residues. This CDR3 is CASGGDSDEQFF. The CDR3 DNA is TGTGCTAGTGGTGGGGATTCGGATGAGCAGTTCTTC. Using reference TRBV12-5 and TRBJ2-1 for the parts outside the CDR3, the full variable domain is DARVTQTPRHKVTEMGQEVTMRCQPILGHNTVFWYRQTMMQGLELLAYFRNRAPLDDSGMPKDRFSAEMPDATLATLKIQPSEPRDSAVYFCASGGDSDEQFFGPGTRLTVL.

The CDR3 reads CAWSVTGGGLGQPQHF. DNA of the CDR3: TGTGCCTGGAGTGTTACAGGGGGGGGATTAGGTCAGCCCCAGCATTTT. The chain has TRBV30 and TRBJ1-5, with TRBD1 identical over 8 bases. Germline-derived CDR1 and CDR2 are GTSNPN and SVGIG (reference sequence). The CDR3 consists of 16 residues. The V segment lost 0 bases and the J segment 6 bases; nucleotides outside the gene matches: 10.

The gene calls are TRBV27 and TRBJ2-1; 10 bases agree with TRBD2. The trim removed 5 bases at V and 12 bases at J, leaving 19 bases unmatched. CDR3 length: 17 amino acids. Germline CDR1 reads MNHEY; CDR2 reads SMNVEV (reference sequence). CDR3 sequence: CASSPAPTSGWGRGQFF. CDR3 sequence (DNA): TGTGCCAGCAGTCCAGCCCCGACTAGCGGGTGGGGGAGGGGGCAGTTCTTC.

This clone was picked up a small number of times. The identical CDR3 is also encoded by other nucleotide sequences in the sample. V gene TRBV11-2 combines with J gene TRBJ1-1, with 7 bases aligning to TRBD1. V was clipped by 3 bases and J by 6 bases; unmatched bases: 1. There are 12 residues in the CDR3. In germline, CDR1 is SGHAT, CDR2 FQNNGV. The CDR3 sequence: CASSFGTAEAFF. CDR3 nucleotide sequence: TGTGCCAGCAGCTTTGGGACAGCTGAAGCTTTCTTT.

The V and J genes are TRBV7-2 and TRBJ2-7, with TRBD1 matching over 9 bases. Germline V lookup: CDR1 SGHTA, CDR2 FQGNSA. This CDR3 spans 14 amino acids. V shed 5 bases and J 3 bases; nucleotides not matched to a gene: 5. The CDR3 reads CASSLTGGIYEQYF. Here the CDR3 DNA reads TGTGCCAGCAGCCTGACAGGGGGGATCTACGAGCAGTACTTC. The variable domain in full, with the rest retrieved from reference TRBV7-2 and TRBJ2-7, is GAGVSQSPSNKVTEKGKDVELRCDPISGHTALYWYRQSLGQGLEFLIYFQGNSAPDKSGLPSDRFSAERTGGSVSTLTIQRTQQEDSAVYLCASSLTGGIYEQYFGPGTRLTVT.

The genes are TRBV28 and TRBJ2-7; TRBD1 might be the D (5 bases). Trimming cost V 3 bases and J 2 bases, with 8 bases left between them. In germline, CDR1 is MDHEN, CDR2 SYDVKM. The CDR3 is made up of 13 amino acids. For the CDR3, the DNA is TGTGCCAGCAGTTTTCACAGGACCTACGAGCAGTACTTC. Encoded protein: CASSFHRTYEQYF.

This clone is a singleton in its sample. The V gene is TRBV6-5, the J gene TRBJ2-1, with 10 bases fitting TRBD2. The trim removed 7 bases at V and 4 bases at J, leaving 4 bases unmatched. The CDR3 contains 14 residues. Germline V CDR1 and CDR2: MNHEY, SVGAGI. CDR3 in amino acids: CASTTSGLYNEQFF. As DNA, the CDR3 is TGTGCCAGCACGACTAGCGGGCTTTACAATGAGCAGTTCTTC.

A note on this clone: This same CDR3 is encoded by further DNA sequences in the sample. The V and J genes are TRBV19 and TRBJ2-7; maybe TRBD2 (6 bases). The CDR3 loop spans 13 amino acids. Looked up from germline, CDR1 is LNHDA and CDR2 is SQIVND (reference sequence). V lost 5 bases and J 0 bases, leaving 8 bases between the germline ends. This chain's CDR3 is CASSRRGSYEQYF. The CDR3 nucleotides are TGTGCCAGTAGTCGGCGGGGCTCCTACGAGCAGTACTTC.

The chain combines TRBV5-4 with TRBJ1-2, with 10 bases lining up with TRBD1. With V trimmed by 4 bases and J by 4 bases, 10 bases remained unmatched. CDR1 and CDR2 from the germline V gene are SGHNT and YYREEE (reference sequence). The CDR3 has 16 amino acids. The CDR3 bases are TGTGCCAGCAGCCCGACAGGGGGCGCTTGGCCCTATGGCTACACCTTC. Its translation is CASSPTGGAWPYGYTF.

The chain recombines TRBV27 with TRBJ2-7; TRBD1 matches at 9 bases. CDR3 length: 15 residues. CDR1 is MNHEY, CDR2 SMNVEV, per germline (reference sequence). Trimming cost V 1 base and J 1 base; bases outside gene matches: 2. Written as DNA, the CDR3 is TGTGCCAGCAGTTTATTGGGGACAGGGTCCTACGAGCAGTACTTC. Translating gives CASSLLGTGSYEQYF.

The chain joins TRBV7-9 to TRBJ2-2; D is possibly TRBD1 (5 bases). Trimming took 5 bases from V and 2 from J, leaving 15 bases between them. Germline lookup yields CDR1 SEHNR and CDR2 FQNEAQ (reference sequence). This CDR3 has 16 amino acids. Written as DNA, the CDR3 is TGTGCCAGCAGCCCCCTCCAGGGCAAAAACACCGGGGAGCTGTTTTTT. Translating it yields CASSPLQGKNTGELFF.

J is TRBJ1-1 and V is TRBV7-6; D gene ambiguous. V shed 1 base and J shed 5 bases, with 14 bases lying between them. This CDR3 has 15 amino acids. CDR1 SGHVS and CDR2 FNYEAQ come from the germline V gene. The CDR3 nucleotides read TGTGCCAGCAGCTTAGTTGCAGAAACTTTTACTGAAGCTTTCTTT. Its translation: CASSLVAETFTEAFF.

The rearrangement links TRBV28 to TRBJ1-1; D is perhaps TRBD1 (5 bases). Germline V lookup: CDR1 MDHEN, CDR2 SYDVKM. Between the trimmed V and J ends, which lost 6 bases and 7 bases, there was a span of 24 bases. The CDR3 has 16 residues. The chain's CDR3 is CASSPIRGRAPLEAFF. CDR3 DNA sequence: TGTGCCAGCAGCCCCATTAGGGGCAGGGCCCCCCTTGAAGCTTTCTTT.

This chain connects TRBV2 to TRBJ1-2; TRBD1 matches at 9 bases. The trim removed 8 bases at V and 4 bases at J, leaving 8 bases unmatched. CDR3 size: 14 residues. Germline CDR1 SNHLY, CDR2 FYNNEI. Written as DNA, the CDR3 is TGTGCCAGCCAAATCGGGACAGGGCCCTATGGCTACACCTTC. Amino acid sequence: CASQIGTGPYGYTF.